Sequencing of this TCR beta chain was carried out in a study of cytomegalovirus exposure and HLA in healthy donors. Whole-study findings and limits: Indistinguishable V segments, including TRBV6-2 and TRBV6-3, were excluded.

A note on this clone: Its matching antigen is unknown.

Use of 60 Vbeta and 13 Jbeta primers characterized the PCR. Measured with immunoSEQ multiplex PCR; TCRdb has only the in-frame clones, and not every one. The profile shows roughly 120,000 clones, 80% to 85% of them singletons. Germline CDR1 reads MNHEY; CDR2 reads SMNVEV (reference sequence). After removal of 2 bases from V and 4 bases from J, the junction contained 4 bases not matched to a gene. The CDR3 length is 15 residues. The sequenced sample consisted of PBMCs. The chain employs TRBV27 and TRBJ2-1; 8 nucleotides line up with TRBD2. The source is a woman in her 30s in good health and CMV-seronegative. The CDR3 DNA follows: TGTGCCAGCAGTTTACCAGCGGGAGTTTACAATGAGCAGTTCTTC. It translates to CASSLPAGVYNEQFF.